A selection of T cell receptor beta chains follows, all from one sample in a study of PD-L1 blockade in urothelial cancer. Clones were sequenced by immunoSEQ multiplex PCR, and TCRdb holds only the in-frame ones, with some missing. The sample consists of more than 45,000 clones, roughly 75% of them appearing once. The specimen was PBMCs, collected around atezolizumab (anti-PD-L1) treatment. These receptors came from a man between 65 and 85 years old with urothelial cancer. Both conserved end residues are part of each CDR3. The D gene is left open where the match is weak. Where a row states a size, it is once, few, many or the class of an expanded clone; other rows omit it.

>TRBJ2-3|.|.|TRBV7-8
TGTGCCAGCAGCCCCGTCCAGTCTAGCACAGATACGCAGTATTTT
CASSPVQSSTDTQYF
>TRBJ1-2|.|.|TRBV5-1
TGCGCCAGCAGCTTGACAGGGACCTATGGCTACACCTTC
CASSLTGTYGYTF
>TRBJ1-2|.|.|TRBV7-2
TGTGCCAGCAGCTTAGCGCGATATGGCTACACCTTC
CASSLARYGYTF
>TRBJ2-5|.|.|TRBV6-5
TGTGCCAGCGGAAGCCGCTGGGGCAGGGAGACCCAGTACTTC
CASGSRWGRETQYF
>TRBJ2-7|.|.|TRBV10-3
TGTGCCATCACCAGGGAAGGGGAGCAGTACTTC
CAITREGEQYF
>TRBJ1-2|.|.|TRBV5-1
TGCGCCAGCAATGACCGGGTGGGCTATGGCTACACCTTC
CASNDRVGYGYTF
>TRBJ2-1|TRBD2|few|TRBV18
TGTGCCAGCTCACCATGGACTAGCCATGAGCAGTTCTTC
CASSPWTSHEQFF
>TRBJ2-1|.|.|TRBV7-2
TGTGCCAGCAGCTTAGCCACCGGTGGGGCGGGGCACAATGAGCAGTTCTTC
CASSLATGGAGHNEQFF
>TRBJ1-6|.|.|TRBV15
TGTGCCACCAGAAGGGGAGGTTCACCCCTCCACTTT
CATRRGGSPLHF
>TRBJ1-5|.|.|TRBV4-1
TGCGCCAGCAGCCAAGGCGGGGGTGGTCAGCCCCAGCATTTT
CASSQGGGGQPQHF
>TRBJ2-5|TRBD2|.|TRBV10-3
TGTGCCATCAGCGCCGGGACTAGCGCTACTTCGGGGGCCCAGTACTTC
CAISAGTSATSGAQYF
>TRBJ1-6|.|.|TRBV7-6
TGTGCCAACAGCCCGCGGGCCCTGAATTCACCCCTCCACTTT
CANSPRALNSPLHF
>TRBJ2-1|.|.|TRBV28
TGTGCCACTTGTGGCAGGGGATACAATGAGCAGTTCTTC
CATCGRGYNEQFF
>TRBJ1-2|TRBD1|.|TRBV19
TGTGCCACGTCCCGGGACAGGGTAAAAGGCTACACCTTC
CATSRDRVKGYTF
>TRBJ1-2|TRBD1|few|TRBV19
TGTGCCAGTAGGGGACAGGGCCACTATGGCTACACCTTC
CASRGQGHYGYTF
>TRBJ1-1|.|once|TRBV28
TGTGCCAGCCTCGAACAAGGGGGAACTGAAGCTTTCTTT
CASLEQGGTEAFF
>TRBJ1-6|.|.|TRBV5-6
TGTGCCAGCAGCTTGGTGATAGGGCCAGGAGGTTCACCCCTCCACTTT
CASSLVIGPGGSPLHF
>TRBJ1-2|TRBD1|once|TRBV27
TGTGCCAGCAGTGCAAGACAGGGGGCGGGAAATGGCTACACCTTC
CASSARQGAGNGYTF
>TRBJ2-1|TRBD2|.|TRBV6-5
TGTGCCAGCAGTTCCCAACTAGCGGGGGCCTACAATGAGCAGTTCTTC
CASSSQLAGAYNEQFF
>TRBJ2-2|TRBD1|few|TRBV7-8
TGTGCCAGCAGCTTAGCGGGCAGGGGGACCGGGGAGCTGTTTTTT
CASSLAGRGTGELFF
>TRBJ2-1|.|.|TRBV12-5
TGTGCTAGTGGTTCGGACAGCAGCTCCTACAATGAGCAGTTCTTC
CASGSDSSSYNEQFF
>TRBJ2-3|.|once|TRBV4-2
TGTGCCAGCAGCCAAGACGTTGGCGGGTCTACAGATACGCAGTATTTT
CASSQDVGGSTDTQYF
>TRBJ2-2|.|.|TRBV5-1
TGCGCCAGCAGCTTGACACCGGGGGACACCGGGGAGCTGTTTTTT
CASSLTPGDTGELFF
>TRBJ1-6|TRBD1|.|TRBV4-1
TGCGCCAGCAGCCCCCAACCCGGACAGGGAGGTTATTCACCCCTCCACTTT
CASSPQPGQGGYSPLHF
>TRBJ2-3|TRBD1|.|TRBV5-1
TGCGCCAGCAGCTCGACAGGGAAGAGCACAGATACGCAGTATTTT
CASSSTGKSTDTQYF
>TRBJ2-5|.|.|TRBV30
TGTGCCTGGAGGGACAACGGGGAGACCCAGTACTTC
CAWRDNGETQYF
>TRBJ2-5|TRBD2|.|TRBV15
TGTGCCACCAGCAGAGATTTAGAGGTGACTAGCGGGAGCGAGACCCAGTACTTC
CATSRDLEVTSGSETQYF
>TRBJ2-7|.|.|TRBV30
TGTGCCTGGGGAACGACTAGCGAGCAGTACTTC
CAWGTTSEQYF